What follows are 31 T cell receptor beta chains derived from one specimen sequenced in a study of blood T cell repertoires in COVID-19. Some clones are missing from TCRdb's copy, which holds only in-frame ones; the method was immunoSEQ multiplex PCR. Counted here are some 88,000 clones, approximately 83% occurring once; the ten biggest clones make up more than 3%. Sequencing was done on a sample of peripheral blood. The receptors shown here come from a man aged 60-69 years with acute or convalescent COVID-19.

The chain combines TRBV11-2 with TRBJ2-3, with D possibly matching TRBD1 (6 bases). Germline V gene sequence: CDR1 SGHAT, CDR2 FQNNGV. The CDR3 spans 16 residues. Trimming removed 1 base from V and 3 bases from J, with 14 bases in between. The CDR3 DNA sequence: TGTGCCAGCAGCTTAGGGGGGCAGTTTGTTACAGATACGCAGTATTTT. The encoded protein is CASSLGGQFVTDTQYF.

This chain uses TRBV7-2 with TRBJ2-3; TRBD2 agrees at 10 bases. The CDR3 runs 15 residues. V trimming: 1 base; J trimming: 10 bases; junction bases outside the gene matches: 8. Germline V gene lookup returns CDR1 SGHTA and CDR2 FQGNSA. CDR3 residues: CASSLVRSSGGPQYF. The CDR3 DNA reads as TGTGCCAGCAGCTTAGTACGGTCTAGCGGGGGCCCGCAGTATTTT. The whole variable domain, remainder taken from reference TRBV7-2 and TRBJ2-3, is GAGVSQSPSNKVTEKGKDVELRCDPISGHTALYWYRQSLGQGLEFLIYFQGNSAPDKSGLPSDRFSAERTGGSVSTLTIQRTQQEDSAVYLCASSLVRSSGGPQYFGPGTRLTVL.

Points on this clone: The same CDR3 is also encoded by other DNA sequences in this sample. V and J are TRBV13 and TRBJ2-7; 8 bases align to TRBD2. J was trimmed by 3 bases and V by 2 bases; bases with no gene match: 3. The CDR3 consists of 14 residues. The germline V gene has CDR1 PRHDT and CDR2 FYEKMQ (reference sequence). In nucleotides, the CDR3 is TGTGCCAGCAGCTTAAGGCTAGCGGGCTACGAGCAGTACTTC. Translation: CASSLRLAGYEQYF.

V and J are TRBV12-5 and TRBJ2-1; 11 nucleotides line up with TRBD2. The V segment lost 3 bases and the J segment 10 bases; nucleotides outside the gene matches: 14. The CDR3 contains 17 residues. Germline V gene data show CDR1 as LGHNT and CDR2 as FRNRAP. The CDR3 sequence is CASGFLMTSGAPREQFF. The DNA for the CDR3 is TGTGCTAGTGGTTTCCTCATGACTAGCGGGGCCCCAAGGGAGCAGTTCTTC.

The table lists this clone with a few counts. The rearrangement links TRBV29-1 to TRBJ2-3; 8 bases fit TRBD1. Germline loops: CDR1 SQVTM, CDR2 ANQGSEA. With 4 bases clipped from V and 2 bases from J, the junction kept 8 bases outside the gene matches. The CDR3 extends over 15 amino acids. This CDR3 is CSVGETGASTDTQYF. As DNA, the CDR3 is TGCAGCGTTGGTGAGACAGGGGCGTCCACAGATACGCAGTATTTT.

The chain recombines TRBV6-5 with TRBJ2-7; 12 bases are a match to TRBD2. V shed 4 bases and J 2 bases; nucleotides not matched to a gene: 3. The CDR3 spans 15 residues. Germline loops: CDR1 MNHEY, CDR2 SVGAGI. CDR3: CASSSSGRATYEQYF. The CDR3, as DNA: TGTGCCAGCAGTTCTAGCGGGAGGGCCACCTACGAGCAGTACTTC.

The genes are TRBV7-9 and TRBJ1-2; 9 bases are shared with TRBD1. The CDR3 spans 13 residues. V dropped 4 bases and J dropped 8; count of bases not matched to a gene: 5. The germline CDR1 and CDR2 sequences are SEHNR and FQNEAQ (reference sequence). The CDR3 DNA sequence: TGTGCCAGCAGCTCCGGGACAGGGTTAGGCTACACCTTC. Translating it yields CASSSGTGLGYTF.

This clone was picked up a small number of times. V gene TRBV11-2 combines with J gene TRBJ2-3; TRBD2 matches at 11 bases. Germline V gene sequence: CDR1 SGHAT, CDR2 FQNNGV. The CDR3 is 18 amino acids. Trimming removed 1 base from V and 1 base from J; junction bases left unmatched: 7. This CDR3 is CASSLAPGLAAGTDTQYF. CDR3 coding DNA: TGTGCCAGCAGCTTAGCACCGGGACTAGCGGCAGGCACAGATACGCAGTATTTT.

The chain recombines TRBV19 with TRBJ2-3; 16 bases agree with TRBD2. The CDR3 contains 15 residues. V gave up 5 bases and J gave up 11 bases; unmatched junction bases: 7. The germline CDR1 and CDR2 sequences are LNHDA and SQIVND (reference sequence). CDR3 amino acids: CASSFSGLAGGRQYF. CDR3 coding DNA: TGTGCCAGTAGTTTTTCGGGACTAGCGGGGGGGAGGCAGTATTTT.

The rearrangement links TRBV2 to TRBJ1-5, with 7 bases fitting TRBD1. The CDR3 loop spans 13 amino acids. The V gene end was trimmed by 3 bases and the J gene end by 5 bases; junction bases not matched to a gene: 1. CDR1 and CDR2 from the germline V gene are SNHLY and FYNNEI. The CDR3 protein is CASSDRGYQPQHF. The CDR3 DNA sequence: TGTGCCAGCAGTGACAGGGGGTATCAGCCCCAGCATTTT.

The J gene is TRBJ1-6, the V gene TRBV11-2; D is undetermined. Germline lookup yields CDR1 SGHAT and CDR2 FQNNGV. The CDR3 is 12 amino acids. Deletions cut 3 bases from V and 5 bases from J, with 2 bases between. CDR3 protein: CASSFNNSPLHF. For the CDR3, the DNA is TGTGCCAGCAGCTTTAATAATTCACCCCTCCACTTT.

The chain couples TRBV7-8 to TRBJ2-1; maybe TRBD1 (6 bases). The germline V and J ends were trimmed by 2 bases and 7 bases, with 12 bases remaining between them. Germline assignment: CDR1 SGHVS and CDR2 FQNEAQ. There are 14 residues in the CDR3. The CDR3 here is CASSLQGLNNEQFF. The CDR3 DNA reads TGTGCCAGCAGCTTACAGGGGCTGAATAATGAGCAGTTCTTC.

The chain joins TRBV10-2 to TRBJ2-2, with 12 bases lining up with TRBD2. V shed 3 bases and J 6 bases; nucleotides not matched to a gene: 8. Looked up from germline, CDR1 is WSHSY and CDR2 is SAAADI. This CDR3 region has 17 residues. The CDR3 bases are TGCGCCAGCAGTGACCTAGCGGGAGGGGATGAGGCCGGGGAGCTGTTTTTT. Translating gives CASSDLAGGDEAGELFF.

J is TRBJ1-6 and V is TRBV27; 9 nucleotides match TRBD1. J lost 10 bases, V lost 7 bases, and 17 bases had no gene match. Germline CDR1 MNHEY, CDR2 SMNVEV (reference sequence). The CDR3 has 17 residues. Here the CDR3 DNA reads TGTGCCAGCACTAACTTTAACACGGGACAGGGCAGGTCACCCCTCCACTTT. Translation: CASTNFNTGQGRSPLHF.

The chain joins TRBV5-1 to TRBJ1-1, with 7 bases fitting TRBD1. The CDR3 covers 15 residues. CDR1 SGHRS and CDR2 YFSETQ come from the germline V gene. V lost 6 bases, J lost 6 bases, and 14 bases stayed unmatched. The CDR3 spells CASNQEGARASEAFF. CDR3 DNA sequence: TGCGCCAGCAACCAAGAGGGGGCCAGGGCTTCTGAAGCTTTCTTT.

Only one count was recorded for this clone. CDR3 DNA: TGTGCCAGTAGTACGGTGGGACAAAAATCCTACGAGCAGTACTTC. The encoded protein is CASSTVGQKSYEQYF. V and J are TRBV19 and TRBJ2-7, with TRBD1 as a possible D gene (6 bases). This CDR3 is built from 15 residues. Trimming removed 4 bases at V and 1 base at J, with 14 bases between. Germline V gives CDR1 LNHDA, CDR2 SQIVND (reference sequence).

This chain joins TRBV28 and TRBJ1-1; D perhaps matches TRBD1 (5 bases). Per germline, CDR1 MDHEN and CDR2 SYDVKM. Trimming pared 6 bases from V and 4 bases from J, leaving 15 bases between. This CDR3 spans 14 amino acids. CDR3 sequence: CASSPPVRVTEAFF. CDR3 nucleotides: TGTGCCAGCAGCCCCCCGGTCAGGGTCACTGAAGCTTTCTTT.

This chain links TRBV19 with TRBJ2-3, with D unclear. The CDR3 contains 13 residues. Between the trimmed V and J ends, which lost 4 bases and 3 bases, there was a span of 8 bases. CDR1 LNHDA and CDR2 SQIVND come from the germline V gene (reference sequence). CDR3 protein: CASSKERTDTQYF. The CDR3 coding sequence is TGTGCCAGTAGTAAGGAGAGAACAGATACGCAGTATTTT. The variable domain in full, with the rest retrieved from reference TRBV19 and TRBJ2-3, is DGGITQSPKYLFRKEGQNVTLSCEQNLNHDAMYWYRQDPGQGLRLIYYSQIVNDFQKGDIAEGYSVSREKKESFPLTVTSAQKNPTAFYLCASSKERTDTQYFGPGTRLTVL.

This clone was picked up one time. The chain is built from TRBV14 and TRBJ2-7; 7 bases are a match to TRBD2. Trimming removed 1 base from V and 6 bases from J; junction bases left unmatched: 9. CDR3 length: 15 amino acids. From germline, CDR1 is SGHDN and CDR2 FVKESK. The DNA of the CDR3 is TGTGCCAGCAGCCAAGTTCGGTCGGGAGGAAGCGAGCAGTACTTC. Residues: CASSQVRSGGSEQYF.

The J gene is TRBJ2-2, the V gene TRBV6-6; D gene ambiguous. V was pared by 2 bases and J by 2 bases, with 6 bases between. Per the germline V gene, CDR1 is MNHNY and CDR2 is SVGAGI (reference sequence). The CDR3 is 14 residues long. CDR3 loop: CASSYGHNTGELFF. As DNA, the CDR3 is TGTGCCAGCAGTTACGGCCATAACACCGGGGAGCTGTTTTTT.

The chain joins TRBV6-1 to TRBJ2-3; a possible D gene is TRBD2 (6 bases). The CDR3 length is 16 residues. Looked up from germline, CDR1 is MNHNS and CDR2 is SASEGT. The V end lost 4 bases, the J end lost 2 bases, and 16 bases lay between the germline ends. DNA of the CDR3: TGTGCCAGCAGTGTTGCGGGGCAGGGAACCACAGATACGCAGTATTTT. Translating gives CASSVAGQGTTDTQYF.

The CDR3 coding sequence is TGTGCCACCCAGGACAGGGGACCAGAGACCCAGTACTTC. Amino acid sequence: CATQDRGPETQYF. The chain joins TRBV10-3 to TRBJ2-5; TRBD1 agrees at 9 bases. The trim removed 10 bases at V and 4 bases at J, leaving 7 bases unmatched. CDR3 length equals 13 residues. CDR1 is ENHRY and CDR2 is SYGVKD in the germline V gene.

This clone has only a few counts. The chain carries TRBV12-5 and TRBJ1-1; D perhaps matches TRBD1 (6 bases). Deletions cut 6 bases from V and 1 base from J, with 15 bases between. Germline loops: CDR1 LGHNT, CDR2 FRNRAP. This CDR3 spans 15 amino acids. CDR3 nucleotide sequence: TGTGCTAGTGGCACCACCGGGACACAGAACACTGAAGCTTTCTTT. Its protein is CASGTTGTQNTEAFF.

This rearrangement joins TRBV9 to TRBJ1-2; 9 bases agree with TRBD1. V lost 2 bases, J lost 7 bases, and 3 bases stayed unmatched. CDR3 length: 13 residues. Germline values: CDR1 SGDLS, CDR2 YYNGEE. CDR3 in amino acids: CASSVGQGVGYTF. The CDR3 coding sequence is TGTGCCAGCAGCGTGGGACAGGGAGTTGGCTACACCTTC.

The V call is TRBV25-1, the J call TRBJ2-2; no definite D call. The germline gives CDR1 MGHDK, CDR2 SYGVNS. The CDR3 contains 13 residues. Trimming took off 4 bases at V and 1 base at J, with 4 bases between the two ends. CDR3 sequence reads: CASSVQNTGELFF. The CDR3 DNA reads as TGTGCCAGCAGTGTTCAGAACACCGGGGAGCTGTTTTTT.

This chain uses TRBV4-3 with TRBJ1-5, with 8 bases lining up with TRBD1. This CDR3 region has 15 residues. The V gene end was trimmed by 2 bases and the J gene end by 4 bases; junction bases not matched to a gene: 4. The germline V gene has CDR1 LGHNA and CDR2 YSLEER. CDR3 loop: CASSQTTGGNQPQHF. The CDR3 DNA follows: TGCGCCAGCAGCCAAACAACAGGGGGAAATCAGCCCCAGCATTTT.

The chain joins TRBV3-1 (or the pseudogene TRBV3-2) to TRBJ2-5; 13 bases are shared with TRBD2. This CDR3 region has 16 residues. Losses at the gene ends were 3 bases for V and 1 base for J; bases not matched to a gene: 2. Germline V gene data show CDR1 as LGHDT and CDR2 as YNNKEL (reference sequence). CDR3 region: CASSHGLAGAQETQYF. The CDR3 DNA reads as TGTGCCAGCAGCCACGGACTAGCGGGGGCCCAAGAGACCCAGTACTTC.

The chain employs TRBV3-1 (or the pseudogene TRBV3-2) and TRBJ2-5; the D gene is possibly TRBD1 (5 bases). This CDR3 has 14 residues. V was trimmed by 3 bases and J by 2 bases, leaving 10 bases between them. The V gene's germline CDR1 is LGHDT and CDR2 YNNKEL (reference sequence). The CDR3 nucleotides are TGTGCCAGCAGCCAGGGGCGGATACAAGAGACCCAGTACTTC. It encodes CASSQGRIQETQYF.

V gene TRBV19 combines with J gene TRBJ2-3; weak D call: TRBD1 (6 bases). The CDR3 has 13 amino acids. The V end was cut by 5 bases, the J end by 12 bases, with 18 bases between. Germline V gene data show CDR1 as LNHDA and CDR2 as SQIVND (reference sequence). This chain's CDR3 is CASSGLGTPIQYF. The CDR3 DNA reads TGTGCCAGTAGTGGCCTCGGGACACCGATCCAGTATTTT.

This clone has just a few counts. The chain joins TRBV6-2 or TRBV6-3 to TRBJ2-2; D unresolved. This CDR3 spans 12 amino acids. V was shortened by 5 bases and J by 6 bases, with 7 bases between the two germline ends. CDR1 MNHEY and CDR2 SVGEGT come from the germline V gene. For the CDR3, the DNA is TGTGCCAGCAGTGTGGCCTCCGGGGAGCTGTTTTTT. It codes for CASSVASGELFF.

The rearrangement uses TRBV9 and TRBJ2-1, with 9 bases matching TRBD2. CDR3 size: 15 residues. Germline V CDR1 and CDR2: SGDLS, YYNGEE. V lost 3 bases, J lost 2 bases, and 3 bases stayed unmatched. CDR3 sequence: CASSGGTSPYNEQFF. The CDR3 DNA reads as TGTGCCAGCAGCGGCGGGACTAGCCCCTACAATGAGCAGTTCTTC.